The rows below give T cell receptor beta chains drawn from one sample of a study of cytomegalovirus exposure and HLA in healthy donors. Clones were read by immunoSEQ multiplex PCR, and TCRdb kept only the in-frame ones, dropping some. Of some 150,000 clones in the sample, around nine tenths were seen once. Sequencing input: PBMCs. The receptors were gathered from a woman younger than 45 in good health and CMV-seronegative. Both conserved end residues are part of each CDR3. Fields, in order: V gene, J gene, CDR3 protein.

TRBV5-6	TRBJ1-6	CASSLVRDRSSPLHF
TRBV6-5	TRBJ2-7	CASRPSGGATYEQYF
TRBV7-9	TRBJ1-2	CASSLPQVTASRYGYTF
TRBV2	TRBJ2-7	CASGAYEQYF
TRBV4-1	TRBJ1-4	CASSPMTGNEKLFF
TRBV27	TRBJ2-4	CASSIRLGHIQYF
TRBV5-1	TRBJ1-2	CASSLEGQGPSYTF
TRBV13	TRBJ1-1	CASSFLVGTGSGKNTEAFF
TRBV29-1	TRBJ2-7	CSVEDWDGQTYEQYF
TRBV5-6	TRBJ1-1	CASRFQNTEAFF
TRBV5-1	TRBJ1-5	CASSLTGTGVGQPQHF
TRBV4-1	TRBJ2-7	CASSQVSVAPGEEQYF
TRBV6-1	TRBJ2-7	CASSEAGGRSYEQYF
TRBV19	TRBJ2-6	CASRDNSGANVLTF
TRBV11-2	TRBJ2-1	CASSLLPRGGRSEQFF
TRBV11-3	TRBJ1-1	CASSLEGSTEAFF
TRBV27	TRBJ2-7	CASSKTPSYEQYF
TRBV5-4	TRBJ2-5	CASSYWGLGGETQYF
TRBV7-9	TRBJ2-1	CASSPDSSYNEQFF
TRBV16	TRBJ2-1	CASSQGRGSYNEQFF
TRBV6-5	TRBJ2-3	CASQRGLGTQYF
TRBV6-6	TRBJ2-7	CASSLRQGFGYEQYF
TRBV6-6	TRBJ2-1	CASSYSTSRSGEQFF
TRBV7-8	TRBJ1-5	CASSLMGVTGSNQPQHF
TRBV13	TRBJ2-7	CASSLRLAGAYEQYF
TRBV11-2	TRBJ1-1	CASSLTGQGAYGTEAFF
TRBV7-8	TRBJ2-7	CASSSARISGTGSSYEQYF
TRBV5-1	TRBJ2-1	CASSRDSTYNEQFF
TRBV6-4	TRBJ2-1	CASSELSSGDYNEQFF
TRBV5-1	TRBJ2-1	CASSPAPGTSDEQFF
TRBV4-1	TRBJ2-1	CASSPLTEEQFF
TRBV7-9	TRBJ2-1	CASSLWRGAYNEQFF
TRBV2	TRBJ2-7	CASITDRTYEQYF
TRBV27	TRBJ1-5	CASRLQGNNQPQHF
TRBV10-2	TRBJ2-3	CASSESGTGAQYF
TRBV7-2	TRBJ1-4	CASSLKRNEKLFF
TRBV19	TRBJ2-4	CASSIPGYGGKNIQYF
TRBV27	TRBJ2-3	CASSSVDTQYF
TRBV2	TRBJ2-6	CASRPPGTPGDVLTF
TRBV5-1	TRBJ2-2	CASSLSWVRVRVGELFF
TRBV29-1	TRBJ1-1	CSAQGRGAEAFF
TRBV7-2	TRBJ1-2	CASSLGSTGGNGYTF
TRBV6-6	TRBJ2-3	CASSSTGRTDTQYF